The clone carrying this T cell receptor (beta chain) showed up many times. Its specificity is not known. This sample stems from a study of blood T cells in healthy people across ages. Study-level results: Since the PBMCs were unsorted, naive and antigen-experienced cells could not be conclusively compared. Strong correlation existed between TCR beta diversity and naive T cell percentage.

Primed by a sample-barcoded 5' primer and a J-beta primer mix, a second PCR proceeded for about 6 to 11 cycles. TCRdb fed the 5' RACE reads into MiXCR, producing one record per CDR3 protein. The sample consists of about 700,000 distinct CDR3 sequences, 32% of them appearing once. Trimming removed 1 base from V and 5 bases from J, with 14 bases in between. Germline CDR1 is MNHNS and CDR2 is SASEGT. CDR3 length: 15 residues. The source is a woman older than 75 in good health. The sequenced sample consisted of blood. The rearrangement uses TRBV6-1 and TRBJ2-5; perhaps D is TRBD1 or TRBD2 (6 bases each). The CDR3 loop is CASSEVRGPAETQYF. CDR3 nucleotides: TGTGCCAGCAGTGAAGTCCGGGGGCCGGCGGAGACCCAGTACTTC.